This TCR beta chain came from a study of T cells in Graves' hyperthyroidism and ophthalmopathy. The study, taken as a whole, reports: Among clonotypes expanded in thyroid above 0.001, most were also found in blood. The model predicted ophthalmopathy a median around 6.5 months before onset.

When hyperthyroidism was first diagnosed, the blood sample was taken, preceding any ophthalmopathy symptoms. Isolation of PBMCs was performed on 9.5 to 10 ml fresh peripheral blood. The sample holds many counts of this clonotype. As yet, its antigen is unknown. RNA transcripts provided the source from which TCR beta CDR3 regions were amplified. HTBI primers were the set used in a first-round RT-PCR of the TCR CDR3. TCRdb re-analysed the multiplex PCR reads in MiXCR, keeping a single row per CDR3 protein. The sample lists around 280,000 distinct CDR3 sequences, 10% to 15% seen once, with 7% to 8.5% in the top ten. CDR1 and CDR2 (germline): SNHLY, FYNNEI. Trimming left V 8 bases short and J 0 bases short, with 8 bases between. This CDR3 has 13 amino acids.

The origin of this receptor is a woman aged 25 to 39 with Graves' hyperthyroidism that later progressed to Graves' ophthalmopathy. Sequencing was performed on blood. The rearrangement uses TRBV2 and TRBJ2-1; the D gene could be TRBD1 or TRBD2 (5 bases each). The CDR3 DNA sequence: TGTGCCAGCGGGGGTAGCTCCTACAATGAGCAGTTCTTC. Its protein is CASGGSSYNEQFF. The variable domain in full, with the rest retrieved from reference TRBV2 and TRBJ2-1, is EPEVTQTPSHQVTQMGQEVILRCVPISNHLYFYWYRQILGQKVEFLVSFYNNEISEKSEIFDDQFSVERPDGSNFTLKIRSTKLEDSAMYFCASGGSSYNEQFFGPGTRLTVL.